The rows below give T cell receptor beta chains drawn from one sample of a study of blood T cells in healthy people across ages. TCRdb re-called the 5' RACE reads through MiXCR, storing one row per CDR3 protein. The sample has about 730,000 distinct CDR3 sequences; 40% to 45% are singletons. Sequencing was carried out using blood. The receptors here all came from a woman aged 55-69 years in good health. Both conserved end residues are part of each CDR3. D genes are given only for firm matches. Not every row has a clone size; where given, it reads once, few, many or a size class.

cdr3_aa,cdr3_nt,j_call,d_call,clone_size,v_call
CAWRYTHRGGWDEQYF,TGTGCCTGGAGATATACTCACAGGGGAGGCTGGGACGAGCAGTACTTC,TRBJ2-7,-,-,TRBV30
CASRSGQNQPQHF,TGTGCCAGCAGAAGCGGACAGAATCAGCCCCAGCATTTT,TRBJ1-5,-,few,TRBV28
CSAGDRGVETEAFF,TGCAGTGCCGGGGACAGGGGAGTGGAGACTGAAGCTTTCTTT,TRBJ1-1,TRBD1,-,TRBV20-1
CSARPSWRGQMENYEQYF,TGCAGTGCTAGACCCTCCTGGAGGGGGCAGATGGAGAACTACGAGCAGTACTTC,TRBJ2-7,-,-,TRBV20-1
CASSKEETGRNEQYF,TGTGCCAGCAGCAAAGAAGAGACAGGGAGAAACGAGCAGTACTTC,TRBJ2-7,-,-,TRBV21-1
CASWGDREGSYEQYF,TGTGCCAGTTGGGGAGACAGGGAAGGCTCCTACGAGCAGTACTTC,TRBJ2-7,TRBD1,-,TRBV27
CASSQDHGGLSQYF,TGCGCCAGCAGCCAAGATCACGGCGGATTGAGCCAGTACTTC,TRBJ2-7,-,few,TRBV4-1
CASSVGWRANEQFF,TGTGCCAGCAGTGTGGGTTGGCGGGCCAATGAGCAGTTCTTC,TRBJ2-1,-,-,TRBV12-3/TRBV12-4
CASSESPRQEQFF,TGTGCCAGCAGTGAATCCCCCCGACAAGAGCAGTTCTTC,TRBJ2-1,-,-,TRBV6-1
CATRGGNRPYNEQFF,TGTGCCACTCGGGGGGGAAACAGGCCGTACAATGAGCAGTTCTTC,TRBJ2-1,TRBD2,-,TRBV25-1
CASSLGPGGVGNEQFF,TGCGCCAGCAGCTTGGGTCCGGGGGGCGTAGGGAATGAGCAGTTCTTC,TRBJ2-1,-,-,TRBV5-1
CASRGGNTGELFF,TGTGCCAGCAGGGGGGGGAACACCGGGGAGCTGTTTTTT,TRBJ2-2,-,-,TRBV6-1
CASSWGPEEQFF,TGTGCCAGCAGTTGGGGCCCGGAGGAGCAGTTCTTC,TRBJ2-1,-,few,TRBV12-3/TRBV12-4
CASGPGGLPSYNEQFF,TGTGCTAGTGGTCCTGGGGGACTTCCCTCCTACAATGAGCAGTTCTTC,TRBJ2-1,-,-,TRBV12-5
CSARKDGRITDTQYF,TGCAGTGCTAGAAAGGACGGGAGGATCACAGATACGCAGTATTTT,TRBJ2-3,TRBD2,many,TRBV20-1
CASNPTVPATNEKLFF,TGTGCCAGCAACCCGACGGTTCCTGCAACTAATGAAAAACTGTTTTTT,TRBJ1-4,-,few,TRBV6-1
CASSPGTSGGGNEQFF,TGTGCCAGCAGTCCCGGGACTAGCGGGGGCGGAAATGAGCAGTTCTTC,TRBJ2-1,TRBD2,-,TRBV6-2/TRBV6-3
CSARDAAASYNEQFF,TGCAGTGCTAGAGATGCGGCGGCCTCCTACAATGAGCAGTTCTTC,TRBJ2-1,-,few,TRBV20-1
CASSPISTGNYGYTF,TGTGCCAGCAGCCCGATCTCGACAGGGAACTATGGCTACACCTTC,TRBJ1-2,TRBD1,-,TRBV3-1
CASSLDRATYNEQFF,TGTGCCAGCAGCCTCGACAGGGCTACCTACAATGAGCAGTTCTTC,TRBJ2-1,TRBD1,-,TRBV7-3
CASSWTSGSKGSSYNEQFF,TGTGCCAGCAGCTGGACTAGCGGGTCCAAGGGGAGCTCCTACAATGAGCAGTTCTTC,TRBJ2-1,TRBD2,-,TRBV11-3
CASSLTGGSSDTQYF,TGCGCCAGCAGCTTGACGGGGGGGTCGTCGGATACGCAGTATTTT,TRBJ2-3,TRBD2,many,TRBV5-1
CASRPRDRDEAFF,TGCGCCAGCAGACCTCGGGATAGGGACGAAGCTTTCTTT,TRBJ1-1,-,-,TRBV5-1
CASATLSGEQYF,TGTGCCAGCGCGACCCTCTCTGGTGAGCAGTACTTC,TRBJ2-5,-,-,TRBV3-1
CASSDYRESYEQYF,TGTGCCAGCAGTGACTATAGGGAGTCCTACGAGCAGTACTTC,TRBJ2-7,-,-,TRBV6-1
CANSSRKGQGIYSYEQYF,TGTGCCAACAGCTCCCGAAAGGGACAGGGCATCTACTCCTACGAGCAGTACTTC,TRBJ2-7,TRBD1,-,TRBV7-6
CSVSWAGVQFF,TGCAGCGTTTCCTGGGCGGGAGTGCAGTTCTTC,TRBJ2-1,TRBD2,few,TRBV29-1